This paragraph reports one T cell receptor beta chain. These data originate in a study of blood T cell repertoires in COVID-19. How the authors handled the data: The authors estimated nucleated cell counts from reference gene primer amplification. Assay: immunoSEQ multiplex PCR; the TCRdb copy retains only in-frame clones and omits some. That table is the source of V, J and clone size, and D and trimming were worked out from the DNA. The table lists approximately 190,000 clones, around 80% of them singletons. V was shortened by 6 bases and J by 8 bases, with 10 bases between the two germline ends. The CDR3 totals 11 residues.

Sequencing was done on a sample of peripheral blood. This chain joins TRBV12-3 or TRBV12-4 and TRBJ1-1; D possibly corresponds to TRBD1 (6 bases). The receptor's source is a man aged 55 to 70 with acute or convalescent COVID-19. The CDR3 DNA is TGTGCCAGCAGGATAACAGGGGAAGCTTTCTTT. Its translation: CASRITGEAFF.